The 21 T cell receptor beta chains presented below share a single source sample, sequenced in a study of shared clonotypes between healthy human individuals. The data were produced by immunoSEQ multiplex PCR, yet TCRdb's version contains in-frame clones alone and is incomplete. The sample consists of about 690,000 clones, about 92% of them appearing once. The specimen was memory CD8+ T cells from PBMCs. Subset denoted: CD45RO+ cells pooled with CCR7-negative TemRA cells. The origin of the receptors is a man younger than 35 in good health. Some clones in this sample may be carry-over from other donors' samples.

V usage is TRBV14 and J usage is TRBJ2-5; the match to TRBD2 covers 9 bases. V gave up 0 bases and J gave up 1 base; unmatched junction bases: 18. Germline CDR1 reads SGHDN; CDR2 reads FVKESK. The CDR3 loop spans 21 amino acids. Here the CDR3 reads CASSQDWRLAGTFEAQETQYF. The CDR3 DNA reads TGTGCCAGCAGCCAAGATTGGAGGCTAGCGGGAACATTTGAGGCCCAAGAGACCCAGTACTTC.

V is TRBV5-6 and J is TRBJ1-1; D is possibly TRBD1 (6 bases). Trimming removed 4 bases at V and 6 bases at J, with 13 bases between. The CDR3 runs to 13 residues. Germline assignment: CDR1 SGHDT and CDR2 YYEEEE. CDR3 region: CASSPGKGAEAFF. The CDR3 DNA reads as TGTGCCAGCAGCCCGGGGAAGGGGGCTGAAGCTTTCTTT.

The V gene is TRBV2, the J gene TRBJ2-2; maybe TRBD1 (6 bases). Trimming cost V 7 bases and J 3 bases, with 12 bases left between them. There are 14 residues in the CDR3. Germline-derived CDR1 and CDR2 are SNHLY and FYNNEI. DNA for the CDR3: TGTGCCAGCACGCAGGGGACGTACACCGGGGAGCTGTTTTTT. Amino acid sequence: CASTQGTYTGELFF.

The chain carries TRBV4-1 and TRBJ2-3, with no clear D. Trimming removed 0 bases from V and 6 bases from J, with 10 bases in between. CDR1 and CDR2 from the germline V gene are MGHRA and YSYEKL. This CDR3 contains 14 residues. The CDR3 DNA is TGCGCCAGCAGCCAAGAGCGGTTCCCGGATACGCAGTATTTT. This translates into CASSQERFPDTQYF.

About this clone itself: Other DNA sequences in the same sample also yield this CDR3. This rearrangement joins TRBV28 to TRBJ2-1; TRBD2 matches 7 bases. The junction had 3 bases not matched to a gene; V was cut back by 3 bases and J by 10 bases. The V gene's germline CDR1 is MDHEN and CDR2 SYDVKM. The CDR3 covers 12 residues. The CDR3 DNA sequence: TGTGCCAGCAGTTTCGGGACTAACGAGCAGTTCTTC. Translated: CASSFGTNEQFF.

As for this clone: Since a far larger clone is one base different, this is likely a read error. The CDR3: CASSNTGELFF. CDR3 nucleotides: TGTGCCAGCAGTAACACCGGGGAGCTGTTTTTT. This chain connects TRBV2 to TRBJ2-2; D is uncertain. In germline, CDR1 is SNHLY, CDR2 FYNNEI. The CDR3 runs 11 residues. V was cut by 5 bases and J by 2 bases, with 0 bases left in between.

The table lists this clone with a few counts. The chain joins TRBV28 to TRBJ2-7; D might be TRBD1 (6 bases). V shed 6 bases and J shed 3 bases, with 18 bases lying between them. The germline gives CDR1 MDHEN, CDR2 SYDVKM. CDR3 length: 15 amino acids. The DNA of the CDR3 is TGTGCCAGCAGACAATCAGGGGCCCTCCTCTACGAGCAGTACTTC. Residues: CASRQSGALLYEQYF.

V gene TRBV9 combines with J gene TRBJ2-1; tentative D call: TRBD1 (5 bases). Germline-derived CDR1 and CDR2 are SGDLS and YYNGEE. V dropped 4 bases and J dropped 16 bases, with 18 bases sitting between them. This CDR3 spans 12 amino acids. CDR3 in DNA: TGTGCCAGCAGCTCAGGACAAACACCCCAATTCTTC. Translating gives CASSSGQTPQFF. The variable domain in full, completed from reference TRBV9 and TRBJ2-1, reads DSGVTQTPKHLITATGQRVTLRCSPRSGDLSVYWYQQSLDQGLQFLIQYYNGEERAKGNILERFSAQQFPDLHSELNLSSLELGDSALYFCASSSGQTPQFFGPGTRLTVL.

This chain connects TRBV4-1 to TRBJ2-5; 7 bases line up with TRBD2. The V gene's germline CDR1 is MGHRA and CDR2 YSYEKL. This CDR3 comprises 20 residues. V lost 0 bases to trimming and J lost 5 bases; unmatched junction nucleotides: 21. As DNA, the CDR3 is TGCGCCAGCAGCCAAGAGGTTGGATGGGGGACTATTCGAATAGTGGAGACCCAGTACTTC. Translation gives CASSQEVGWGTIRIVETQYF.

The chain couples TRBV6-1 to TRBJ2-1; 13 bases are a match to TRBD2. The junction had 16 bases not matched to a gene; V was cut back by 6 bases and J by 8 bases. The CDR3 has 18 residues. Germline V gene lookup returns CDR1 MNHNS and CDR2 SASEGT. The CDR3 sequence is CASRELAGGPWPSDEQFF. CDR3 DNA sequence: TGTGCCAGCAGGGAACTAGCGGGAGGGCCCTGGCCTTCTGATGAGCAGTTCTTC.

The V gene is TRBV29-1, the J gene TRBJ1-2, with 7 positions matching TRBD1. Per the germline V gene, CDR1 is SQVTM and CDR2 is ANQGSEA. Trimming at V came to 6 bases and at J to 2 bases, leaving 15 bases not matched to a gene. This CDR3 is 16 amino acids long. The CDR3: CSVRGGTKTGNYGYTF. CDR3 bases: TGCAGCGTGCGGGGGGGGACGAAGACAGGGAACTATGGCTACACCTTC.

V gene TRBV28 combines with J gene TRBJ2-3; TRBD1 aligns across 7 bases. In germline, CDR1 is MDHEN, CDR2 SYDVKM. After removal of 3 bases from V and 0 bases from J, the junction contained 3 bases not matched to a gene. CDR3 length: 15 amino acids. The CDR3, as DNA: TGTGCCAGCAGTTTGGGACAGTTTAGCACAGATACGCAGTATTTT. This sequence encodes CASSLGQFSTDTQYF.

The rearrangement links TRBV7-3 to TRBJ2-3; 7 nucleotides align to TRBD2. Germline CDR1 reads SGHTA; CDR2 reads FQGTGA. V was pared by 2 bases and J by 0 bases, with 2 bases of the junction left unmatched. The CDR3 sequence is 15 residues long. The CDR3 DNA reads TGTGCCAGCAGCTTAGGACTAGGGAGCACAGATACGCAGTATTTT. It codes for CASSLGLGSTDTQYF.

The gene calls are TRBV29-1 and TRBJ1-2; 7 bases agree with TRBD1. The CDR3 runs 14 residues. With V trimmed by 0 bases and J by 4 bases, 5 bases remained unmatched. Germline lookup yields CDR1 SQVTM and CDR2 ANQGSEA. This chain's CDR3 is CSVEDRGTVYGYTF. The DNA of the CDR3 is TGCAGCGTTGAAGATAGGGGGACAGTCTATGGCTACACCTTC.

The CDR3 region is CASSLPGSSSGYTF. Written as DNA, the CDR3 is TGTGCCAGCAGTTTACCTGGGTCGAGTTCTGGCTACACCTTC. The rearrangement joins TRBV28 to TRBJ1-2; unclear D gene. The ends were cut back, 2 bases at V and 7 bases at J, with 14 bases in the middle. The CDR3 totals 14 residues. From germline, CDR1 is MDHEN and CDR2 SYDVKM.

This chain joins TRBV10-3 and TRBJ2-7, with 14 bases matching TRBD2. The CDR3 extends over 17 amino acids. The germline V gene encodes CDR1 ENHRY and CDR2 SYGVKD. After removal of 7 bases from V and 2 bases from J, the junction contained 10 bases not matched to a gene. In DNA form, the CDR3 reads TGTGCCATCAAGGGGACTAGCGGGAGCGGGGGGCCCTACGAGCAGTACTTC. This sequence encodes CAIKGTSGSGGPYEQYF.

The V gene is TRBV14, the J gene TRBJ1-2, with a possible D match to TRBD1 (5 bases). Germline loops: CDR1 SGHDN, CDR2 FVKESK. CDR3 length: 13 residues. Trimming left V 1 base short and J 4 bases short, with 7 bases between. CDR3 coding DNA: TGTGCCAGCAGCCAAGCGGGGGTCTATGGCTACACCTTC. It yields the protein CASSQAGVYGYTF.

The chain recombines TRBV5-6 with TRBJ1-1, with D possibly being TRBD1 (5 bases). The CDR3 is made up of 16 amino acids. Germline CDR1 and CDR2: SGHDT and YYEEEE. Deletions cut 0 bases from V and 2 bases from J, with 14 bases between. CDR3 DNA: TGTGCCAGCAGCTTGGGTGGGAGCAGGGCAAACACTGAAGCTTTCTTT. It encodes CASSLGGSRANTEAFF.

The chain combines TRBV11-2 with TRBJ2-7; 7 bases map to TRBD1. The J segment lost 5 bases and the V segment lost 1 base, leaving 5 bases of the junction unmatched. The CDR3 has 14 amino acids. The germline V gene encodes CDR1 SGHAT and CDR2 FQNNGV. The CDR3 reads CASSLGQGYDEQYF. The CDR3 region has the DNA TGTGCCAGCAGCTTAGGACAGGGCTACGACGAGCAGTACTTC.

The table lists this clone with a count of one. The gene calls are TRBV18 and TRBJ2-7; the D gene is possibly TRBD2 (6 bases). V lost 3 bases, J lost 6 bases, and 12 bases lay in between. The CDR3 runs 13 residues. Germline values: CDR1 KGHSH, CDR2 LQKENI. CDR3 coding DNA: TGTGCCAGCTCACCCGGGAGAACTGCCGAGCAGTACTTC. This encodes CASSPGRTAEQYF.

V is TRBV9 and J is TRBJ2-1; D call uncertain. The germline CDR1 and CDR2 sequences are SGDLS and YYNGEE. The CDR3 is 13 residues long. V was clipped by 6 bases and J by 8 bases, with 15 bases between them. CDR3 sequence: CASTAAAFDEQFF. CDR3 DNA: TGTGCCAGCACTGCGGCGGCGTTCGATGAGCAGTTCTTC.